The present T cell receptor beta chain was sequenced within a study of blood T cell repertoires in COVID-19. Study summary: Nucleic acid was either cDNA or gDNA, and it came from T cells, B-cell-depleted T cells, or PBMCs.

Germline V CDR1 and CDR2: LNHDA, SQIVND (reference sequence). V was clipped by 7 bases and J by 5 bases, with 17 bases between them. The CDR3 sequence is 14 residues long. Measured with immunoSEQ multiplex PCR; TCRdb has only the in-frame clones, and not every one. In the table there are under 100,000 clones, 85% to 95% of which are singletons. The source material was peripheral blood. The receptor was isolated from a woman aged 55-70 years with active COVID-19. The chain uses TRBV19 and TRBJ1-2; perhaps TRBD1 as D (5 bases). CDR3: CASTNTGTLYGYTF. CDR3 DNA: TGTGCCAGTACCAATACCGGGACTTTGTATGGCTACACCTTC.